Sequencing of this TCR beta chain was carried out in a study of T cell clonality in common variable immunodeficiency. Notes on the study in general: Common variable immunodeficiency TCR beta sequences reportedly had fewer deletions and N-nucleotide insertions.

With respect to this clone: Its antigen is unknown. The read ends 3 residues early relative to the CDR3; the germline J gene fills the gap.

Germline V lookup: CDR1 DFQATT, CDR2 SNEGSKA (reference sequence). The ends were cut back, 4 bases at V and 1 base at J, with 4 bases in the middle. The CDR3 length is 11 residues. Patients had low serum IgG, IgA and/or IgM and specific antibody deficiency. Method: immunoSEQ multiplex PCR; TCRdb's copy keeps in-frame clones and lacks some. The sample presents about 12,000 clones, none singletons. The rearrangement links TRBV20-1 to TRBJ2-5, with D unclear. The sequence was obtained from a human donor with common variable immunodeficiency. Sequencing was carried out using peripheral blood mononuclear cells. Partial CDR3 DNA: TGCAGTGCTAAGCCCCAAGAGACC. Amino acid sequence: CSAKPQET. The whole CDR3 is CSAKPQETQYF.